This T cell receptor (beta chain) was captured in a study of graft-versus-host responses after intestinal transplantation. Study summary: As for transplant type, recipients had multivisceral, liver-intestinal, or isolated intestinal grafts. Study-level findings and limits: An association linked early post-transplant HvG declines with peak circulating GvH clone levels. Allograft clonal ratios (graft-versus-host to host-versus-graft) were high in patients who had graft-donor T cell macrochimerism.

The CDR3 runs 15 residues. The germline gives CDR1 SGHTS, CDR2 YDEGEE. The germline V and J ends were trimmed by 0 bases and 5 bases, with 13 bases remaining between them. For this clone: Antigen: not known.

The repertoire was sequenced with immunoSEQ multiplex PCR; TCRdb's copy has only in-frame clones and lacks some. The sample lists 90,000 to 150,000 clones, 85% to 95% occurring once. This specimen consisted of unstimulated CD8+ T cells sorted from spleen or lymph node cells, obtained before intestinal transplant. This sequence originates from a human donor who received an intestinal transplant. The J gene is TRBJ2-3, the V gene TRBV5-8; D gene ambiguous. Written as DNA, the CDR3 is TGTGCCAGCAGCTTGGGGCAGGCCAATTTAGATACGCAGTATTTT. Its protein is CASSLGQANLDTQYF.